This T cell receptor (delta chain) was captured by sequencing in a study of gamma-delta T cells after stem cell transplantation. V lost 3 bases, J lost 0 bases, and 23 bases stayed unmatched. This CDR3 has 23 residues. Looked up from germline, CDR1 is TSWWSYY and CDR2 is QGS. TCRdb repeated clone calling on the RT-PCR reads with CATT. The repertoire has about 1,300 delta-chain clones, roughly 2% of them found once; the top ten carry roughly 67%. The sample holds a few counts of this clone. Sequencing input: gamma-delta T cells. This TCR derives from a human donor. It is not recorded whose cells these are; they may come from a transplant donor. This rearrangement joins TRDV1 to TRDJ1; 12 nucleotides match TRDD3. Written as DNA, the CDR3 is TGTGCTCTTGGGGACTTTCCTACCCTGTACTGGGGGATACTTGGGCCTTACACCGATAAACTCATCTTT. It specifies CALGDFPTLYWGILGPYTDKLIF.